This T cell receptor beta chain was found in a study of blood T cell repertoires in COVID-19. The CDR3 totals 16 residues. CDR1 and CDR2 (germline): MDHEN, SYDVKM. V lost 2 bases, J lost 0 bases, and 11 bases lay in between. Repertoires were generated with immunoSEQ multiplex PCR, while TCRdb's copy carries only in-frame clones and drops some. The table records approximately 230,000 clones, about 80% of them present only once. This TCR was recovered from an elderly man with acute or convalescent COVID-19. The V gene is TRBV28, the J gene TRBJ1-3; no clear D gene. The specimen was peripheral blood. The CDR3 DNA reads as TGTGCCAGCAGTTTAGGGCTCCTCAACTCTGGAAACACCATATATTTT. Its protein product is CASSLGLLNSGNTIYF.